One T cell receptor (beta chain) is described in this entry. Its antigen is not known. This record belongs to a study of shared clonotypes between healthy human individuals. Study-wide results and caveats: Incomplete sequencing of sorted subsets was indicated by rarefaction despite large depth.

The assay was carried out at the deep level. Genomic DNA per cell subset filled all wells of several immunoSEQ plates. Profiling relied on immunoSEQ multiplex PCR, and the TCRdb table lists in-frame clones only, not all of them. The profile shows over 850,000 clones, 75% to 85% of them singletons. The donor cohort consisted entirely of Caucasian adults residing in Nashville, Tennessee. CDR1 MNHEY and CDR2 SVGAGI come from the germline V gene. The V gene lost 2 bases and the J gene lost 4 bases, with 11 bases spanning the gap. The CDR3 has 15 residues. The clonotype was recovered from a man younger than 35 in good health. Some clones in this sample may be carry-over from other donors' samples. The material sequenced was memory CD4+ T cells from PBMCs. Described subset: CD45RA-negative fraction. This chain connects TRBV6-5 to TRBJ2-2; D possibly corresponds to TRBD1 (6 bases). CDR3 sequence (DNA): TGTGCCAGCAGTTACGGGGGCCCGGGCACCGGGGAGCTGTTTTTT. Protein: CASSYGGPGTGELFF.